The rows below give T cell receptor beta chains drawn from one sample of a study of blood T cell repertoires in COVID-19. Profiled with immunoSEQ multiplex PCR; TCRdb holds only in-frame clones, not every one. This sample carries nearly 110,000 clones, over 60% of them seen once, and the ten largest clones take 4% to 4.5%. The sequencing sample was made of peripheral blood. Receptors were obtained from a man in his 70s with acute or convalescent COVID-19. Both conserved end residues are part of each CDR3. The D gene is left open where the match is weak. Not every row has a clone size; where given, it reads once, few, many or a size class.

D,size,J,V,DNA,CDR3
TRBD1,-,TRBJ1-1,TRBV7-8,TGTGCCAGCAGCCATCCCCCTACCGACAGGGCGAGGAGGACCACTGAAGCTTTCTTT,CASSHPPTDRARRTTEAFF
-,once,TRBJ1-5,TRBV7-9,TGTGCCAGCAGCTTACAGGGTACGGATCAGCCCCAGCATTTT,CASSLQGTDQPQHF
-,-,TRBJ2-5,TRBV2,TGTGCCAGCAGAAGGGGCGAAGGGACCCAGTACTTC,CASRRGEGTQYF
TRBD1,-,TRBJ1-1,TRBV5-1,TGCGCCAGCAGCTCCCAGGGGGCGCGGACGAACACTGAAGCTTTCTTT,CASSSQGARTNTEAFF
-,-,TRBJ1-5,TRBV2,TGTGCCAGCAGGGATACGGGGATGGGGAATCAGCCCCAGCATTTT,CASRDTGMGNQPQHF
-,few,TRBJ1-5,TRBV25-1,TGTGCCAGCAGTGACAGGGAGGGACTAGGCAATCAGCCCCAGCATTTT,CASSDREGLGNQPQHF
-,-,TRBJ1-5,TRBV2,TGTGCCAGCAGCCGAAGGTCGGGGGTTAGCAATCAGCCCCAGCATTTT,CASSRRSGVSNQPQHF
TRBD1,-,TRBJ1-5,TRBV7-3,TGTGCCAGCAGCACCGACAGGGATCAGCCCCAGCATTTT,CASSTDRDQPQHF
TRBD1,-,TRBJ2-7,TRBV3-1/TRBV3-2,TGTGCCAGCAGCCAAGTCTTGGGACAGGGGTACGAGCAGTACTTC,CASSQVLGQGYEQYF
TRBD1,-,TRBJ2-7,TRBV15,TGTGCCACCAGCAGAGAAACAGGGGGCGAGCAGTACTTC,CATSRETGGEQYF
-,-,TRBJ1-4,TRBV9,TGTGCCAGCTCCCGTCCGAATGAAAAACTGTTTTTT,CASSRPNEKLFF
-,-,TRBJ2-1,TRBV5-8,TGTGCCAGCAGCTTGCCTCTAGCTAGCGTTTACAATGAGCAGTTCTTC,CASSLPLASVYNEQFF
-,-,TRBJ2-3,TRBV29-1,TGCAGCGTCGAACAGGTAGATACGCAGTATTTT,CSVEQVDTQYF
TRBD1,once,TRBJ2-3,TRBV3-1/TRBV3-2,TGTGCCAGCAGCCACCTGTTCCCGGGACAGGGCAGGACAGATACGCAGTATTTT,CASSHLFPGQGRTDTQYF
-,-,TRBJ2-5,TRBV29-1,TGCAGCGCGGGGGCACGCCAAGAGACCCAGTACTTC,CSAGARQETQYF
-,-,TRBJ2-6,TRBV5-4,TGTGCCAGCAGCTTGGCCTGGTCAGCTGGGGCCAACGTCCTGACTTTC,CASSLAWSAGANVLTF
TRBD1,-,TRBJ1-5,TRBV2,TGTGCCAGCAGTGGGGACAGCAGCAATCAGCCCCAGCATTTT,CASSGDSSNQPQHF
-,-,TRBJ1-2,TRBV6-5,TGTGCCAGCAGTTACTCGCCGGACAGCCGGGGCTACACCTTC,CASSYSPDSRGYTF
-,few,TRBJ2-5,TRBV23-1,TGCGCCAGCAGTCCGACGGGACAAGAGACCCAGTACTTC,CASSPTGQETQYF
TRBD1,few,TRBJ1-6,TRBV6-5,TGTGCCAGCAGTTTGGCCCCGGGACAGAATTCACCCCTCCACTTT,CASSLAPGQNSPLHF
-,-,TRBJ1-1,TRBV7-8,TGTGCCAGCAGCTTAGCGGAGAACAGGAAGAACACTGAAGCTTTCTTT,CASSLAENRKNTEAFF
TRBD1,-,TRBJ1-5,TRBV5-5,TGTGCCAGCAGCTTGATCTCGGACAGGGCTAGCAATCAGCCCCAGCATTTT,CASSLISDRASNQPQHF